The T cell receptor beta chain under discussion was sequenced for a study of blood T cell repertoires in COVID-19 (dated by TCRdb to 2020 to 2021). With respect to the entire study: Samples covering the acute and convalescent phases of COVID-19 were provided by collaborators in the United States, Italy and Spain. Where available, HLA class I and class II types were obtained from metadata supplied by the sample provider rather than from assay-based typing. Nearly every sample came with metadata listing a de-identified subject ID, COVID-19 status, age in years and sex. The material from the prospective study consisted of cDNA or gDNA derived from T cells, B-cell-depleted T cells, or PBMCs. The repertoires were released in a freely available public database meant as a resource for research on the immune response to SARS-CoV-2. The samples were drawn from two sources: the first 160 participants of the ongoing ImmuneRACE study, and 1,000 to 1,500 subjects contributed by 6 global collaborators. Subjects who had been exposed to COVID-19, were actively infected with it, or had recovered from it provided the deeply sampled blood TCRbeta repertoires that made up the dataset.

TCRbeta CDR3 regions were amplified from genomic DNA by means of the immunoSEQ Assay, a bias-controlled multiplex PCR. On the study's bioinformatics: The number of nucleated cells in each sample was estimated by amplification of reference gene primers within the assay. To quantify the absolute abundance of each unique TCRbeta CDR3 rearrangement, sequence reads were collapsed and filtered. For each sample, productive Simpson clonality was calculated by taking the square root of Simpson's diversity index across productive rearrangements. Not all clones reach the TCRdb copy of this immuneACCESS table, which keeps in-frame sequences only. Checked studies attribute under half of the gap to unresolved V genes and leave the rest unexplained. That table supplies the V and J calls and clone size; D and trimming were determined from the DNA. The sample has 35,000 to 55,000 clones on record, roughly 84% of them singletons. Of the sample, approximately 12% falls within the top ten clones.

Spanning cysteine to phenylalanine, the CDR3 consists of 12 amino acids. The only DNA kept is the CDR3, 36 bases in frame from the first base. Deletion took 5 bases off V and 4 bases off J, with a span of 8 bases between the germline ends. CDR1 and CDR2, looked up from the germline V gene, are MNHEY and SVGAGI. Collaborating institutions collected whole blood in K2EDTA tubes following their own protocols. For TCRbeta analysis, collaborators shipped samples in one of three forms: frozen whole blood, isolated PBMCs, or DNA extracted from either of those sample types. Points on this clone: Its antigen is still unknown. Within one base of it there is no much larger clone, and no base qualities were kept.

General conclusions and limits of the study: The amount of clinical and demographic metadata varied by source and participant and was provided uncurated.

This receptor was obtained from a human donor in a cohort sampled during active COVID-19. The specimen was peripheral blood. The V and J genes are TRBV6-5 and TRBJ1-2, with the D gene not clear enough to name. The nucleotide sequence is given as TGTGCCAGCAGTATTGAGGGCTATGGCTACACCTTC. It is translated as CASSIEGYGYTF.